The text below deals with one T cell receptor beta chain. What it recognizes is unknown. CDR1 and CDR2 (germline): ENHRY, SYGVKD. The CDR3 contains 17 residues. V lost 11 bases to trimming and J lost 6 bases; unmatched junction nucleotides: 21. These data come from a study of T cells in tuberculosis. Regarding the study as a whole: Active tuberculosis TCR-alpha repertoires lay closer to GMM-specific TCRs than IGRA-negative controls, suggesting clonal expansion.

Repertoires were generated with immunoSEQ multiplex PCR, while TCRdb's copy carries only in-frame clones and drops some. The repertoire has some 47,000 clones, around 96% of them found once; the top ten carry 6.5% to 9.5%. This receptor was identified in a donor aged 10-29 years with latent tuberculosis or without tuberculosis infection. V gene TRBV10-3 combines with J gene TRBJ2-7; 11 bases line up with TRBD2. The sample consisted of PBMCs. Here the CDR3 reads CASRATSGAPGRVEQYF. CDR3 coding DNA: TGTGCCTCCCGAGCGACTAGCGGGGCTCCAGGCCGTGTCGAGCAGTACTTC.